Reported below is one T cell receptor (beta chain). Its antigen is not yet known. No much larger clonotype is one base removed from it; base qualities were not supplied. The record originates from a study of high-grade serous ovarian cancer treatment subgroups (dated by TCRdb to the early 2020s). Background on the whole study: Sequencing yielded a mean of about 14,000 reads and 6,000 to 9,000 unique TCR beta rearrangements per sample. Of the approximately 30 patients in the cohort, some 10 had no residual disease after primary surgery (R0), some 10 were excellent NACT responders, and some 10 were poor NACT responders. One primary tumor sample and two metastatic tumor samples were collected from each patient, for a total of around 99 samples. TCR beta repertoires were profiled in patients with high-grade serous ovarian cancer who were grouped, under a laparoscopic triage algorithm, by complete gross resection or by neoadjuvant chemotherapy response.

Collection of tumor samples took place before definitive surgery or chemotherapy. Genomic DNA was extracted by the MD Anderson Biospecimen Extraction Resource, and TCR sequencing was done by the MD Anderson Cancer Genomics Laboratory. Reading the germline V gene (reference sequence) gives CDR1 SGHNT and CDR2 YYREEE. Inclusive of the bounding cysteine and phenylalanine, the CDR3 is 13 residues long. Only the CDR3 portion is preserved as DNA: 39 bases, with reading frame beginning at the first base. V and J lose 2 bases and 1 base, and a span of 7 bases separates them. Beyond this particular receptor, the publication reports: Repertoire similarity between tumors from the same patient ranged from about 0.1 to 0.8, while tumors from different patients showed almost no similarity. Because bulk tumor TCR sequencing provided no spatial information, insight into HGSC tumor complexity and diversity was limited. TCR clonal relatedness correlated positively with neoantigen level and, by trend, with copy number variation and mutation load from whole-genome sequencing. The TCR repertoire analyses centered on CDR3, and CDR1 and CDR2 were not analyzed.

The roughly 100 tumor samples underwent high-throughput TCR profiling using ImmunoSEQ. The published analysis was carried out like this. Repertoire diversity metrics included richness (unique productive sequences), clonality, evenness and relatedness; Bhattacharyya coefficient assessed similarity between samples. A sensitivity analysis that removed TCRs with fewer than two reads produced consistent conclusions. TCRdb took this table from immuneACCESS and kept in-frame rearrangements with V and J called. Such tables lack part of the clones; where checked against another copy, unresolved V genes explain under half of the gap, and the rest is unexplained. D and trimming were read from the DNA, whereas the V and J calls and clone size are those reported in that table. The sample includes about 15,000 clones, with approximately 87% observed a single time. The top ten clones comprise 5.5% to 8% of the sample.

The V gene is TRBV5-4 and the J gene is TRBJ2-7; the D gene identity is not certain. The receptor comes from a human donor with high-grade serous ovarian cancer. The sample was tumor tissue. The CDR3 here reads CASSFHSSYEQYF. The DNA sequence follows: TGTGCCAGCAGCTTTCACAGTTCCTACGAGCAGTACTTC. Reference TRBV5-4 and TRBJ2-7 genes cover what lies past the CDR3, so the full variable domain is ETGVTQSPTHLIKTRGQQVTLRCSSQSGHNTVSWYQQALGQGPQFIFQYYREEENGRGNFPPRFSGLQFPNYSSELNVNALELDDSALYLCASSFHSSYEQYFGPGTRLTVT.